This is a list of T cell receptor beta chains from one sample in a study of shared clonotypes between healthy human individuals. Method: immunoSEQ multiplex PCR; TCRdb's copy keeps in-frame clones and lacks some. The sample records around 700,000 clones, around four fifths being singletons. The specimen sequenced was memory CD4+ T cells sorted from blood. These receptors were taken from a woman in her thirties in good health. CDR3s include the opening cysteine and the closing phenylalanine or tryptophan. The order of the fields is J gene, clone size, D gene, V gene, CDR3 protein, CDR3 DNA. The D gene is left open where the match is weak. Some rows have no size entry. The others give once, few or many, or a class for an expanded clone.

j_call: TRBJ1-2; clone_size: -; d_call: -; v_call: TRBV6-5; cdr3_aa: CASSRLGGAGGYTF; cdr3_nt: TGTGCCAGCAGCCGATTGGGGGGCGCGGGAGGCTACACCTTC
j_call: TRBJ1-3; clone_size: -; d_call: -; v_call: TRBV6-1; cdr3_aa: CASSRGEGGNTIYF; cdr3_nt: TGTGCCAGCAGCAGGGGAGAGGGTGGGAACACCATATATTTT
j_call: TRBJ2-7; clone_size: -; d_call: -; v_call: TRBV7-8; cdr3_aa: CASSSALDKRDYEQYF; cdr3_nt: TGTGCCAGCAGCTCGGCCTTAGACAAGAGGGACTACGAGCAGTACTTC
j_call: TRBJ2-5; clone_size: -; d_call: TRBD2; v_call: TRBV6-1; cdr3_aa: CASSESLAWGGQYF; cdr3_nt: TGTGCCAGCAGTGAATCCCTAGCCTGGGGGGGCCAGTACTTC
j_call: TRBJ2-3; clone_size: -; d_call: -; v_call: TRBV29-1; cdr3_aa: CSAGGAGTASGDTQYF; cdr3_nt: TGCAGCGCTGGGGGAGCCGGGACGGCTAGTGGAGATACGCAGTATTTT
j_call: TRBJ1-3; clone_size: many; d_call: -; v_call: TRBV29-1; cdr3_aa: CSVERGRGAGNTIYF; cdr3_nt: TGCAGCGTTGAACGAGGGCGGGGGGCTGGAAACACCATATATTTT
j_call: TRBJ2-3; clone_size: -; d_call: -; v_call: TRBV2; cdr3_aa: CASRRLTFVADTQYF; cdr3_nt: TGTGCCAGCAGAAGACTTACCTTCGTCGCAGATACGCAGTATTTT
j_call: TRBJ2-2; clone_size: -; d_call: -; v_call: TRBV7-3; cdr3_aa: CASSPSLMGGELFF; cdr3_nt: TGTGCCAGCAGCCCCTCGTTAATGGGCGGGGAGCTGTTTTTT
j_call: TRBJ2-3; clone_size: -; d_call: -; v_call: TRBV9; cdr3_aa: CASSVGASWTEGNTDTQYF; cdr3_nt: TGTGCCAGCAGCGTAGGGGCGTCCTGGACAGAGGGGAACACAGATACGCAGTATTTT
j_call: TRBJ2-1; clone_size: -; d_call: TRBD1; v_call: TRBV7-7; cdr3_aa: CASSLGQGAYNEQFF; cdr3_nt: TGTGCCAGCAGCTTAGGACAGGGGGCCTACAATGAGCAGTTCTTC
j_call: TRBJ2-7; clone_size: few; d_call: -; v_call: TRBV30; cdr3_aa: CAWSGIAADEQYF; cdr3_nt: TGTGCCTGGTCCGGCATAGCCGCCGACGAGCAGTACTTC
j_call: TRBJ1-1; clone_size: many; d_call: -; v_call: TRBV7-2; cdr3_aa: CASSETVNTEAFF; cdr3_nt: TGTGCCAGCAGCGAGACTGTGAACACTGAAGCTTTCTTT
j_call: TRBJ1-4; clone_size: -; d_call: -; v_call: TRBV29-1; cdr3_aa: CSAGLTGGGEKLFF; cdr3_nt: TGCAGCGCAGGCCTTACCGGGGGTGGGGAAAAACTGTTTTTT
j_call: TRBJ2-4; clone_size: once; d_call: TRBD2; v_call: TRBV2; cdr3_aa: CASSPTSEQNIQYF; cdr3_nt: TGTGCCAGCAGCCCTACTAGCGAGCAAAACATTCAGTACTTC
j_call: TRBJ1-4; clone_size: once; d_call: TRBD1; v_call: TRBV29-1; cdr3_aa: CSVGRQGEKLFF; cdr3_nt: TGCAGCGTTGGGAGACAGGGGGAAAAACTGTTTTTT
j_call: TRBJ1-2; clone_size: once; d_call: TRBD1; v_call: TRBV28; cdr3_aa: CASSLTGANYGYTF; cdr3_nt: TGTGCCAGCAGTCTAACAGGGGCAAACTATGGCTACACCTTC
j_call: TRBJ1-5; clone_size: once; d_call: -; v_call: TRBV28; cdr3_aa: CASRGTTENQPQHF; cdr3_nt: TGTGCCAGCAGGGGAACGACAGAAAATCAGCCCCAGCATTTT
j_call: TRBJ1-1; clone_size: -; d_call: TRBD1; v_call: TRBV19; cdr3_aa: CASSAGTGVLWDTEAFF; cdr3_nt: TGTGCCAGTAGTGCGGGGACAGGGGTCCTCTGGGACACTGAAGCTTTCTTT
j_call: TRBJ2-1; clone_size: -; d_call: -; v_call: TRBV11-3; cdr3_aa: CASSNKFNEQFF; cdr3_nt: TGTGCCAGCAGCAATAAATTCAATGAGCAGTTCTTC
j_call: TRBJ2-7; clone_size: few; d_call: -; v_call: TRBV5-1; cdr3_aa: CASSPDPGQLYEQYF; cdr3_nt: TGCGCCAGCAGCCCTGATCCGGGTCAACTCTACGAGCAGTACTTC
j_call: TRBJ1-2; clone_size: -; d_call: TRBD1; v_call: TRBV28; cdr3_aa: CASRTRPSGTGLANYGYTF; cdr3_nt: TGTGCCAGCAGAACTCGACCCTCCGGGACAGGTCTTGCTAACTATGGCTACACCTTC
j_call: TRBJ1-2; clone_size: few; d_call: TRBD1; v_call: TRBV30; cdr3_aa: CAWSVQGEGDTF; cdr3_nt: TGTGCCTGGAGTGTACAGGGGGAGGGGGACACCTTC
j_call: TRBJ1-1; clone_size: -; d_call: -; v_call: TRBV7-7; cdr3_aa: CASSLEAGTEAFF; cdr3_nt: TGTGCCAGCAGCTTAGAAGCAGGGACTGAAGCTTTCTTT
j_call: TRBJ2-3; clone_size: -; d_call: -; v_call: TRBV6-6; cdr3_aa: CASSYAGKGTDTQYF; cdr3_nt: TGTGCCAGCAGTTACGCTGGGAAAGGCACAGATACGCAGTATTTT
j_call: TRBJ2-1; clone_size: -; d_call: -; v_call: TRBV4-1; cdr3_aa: CASSQGGVRVNEQFF; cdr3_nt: TGCGCCAGCAGCCAAGGAGGGGTTAGGGTCAATGAGCAGTTCTTC
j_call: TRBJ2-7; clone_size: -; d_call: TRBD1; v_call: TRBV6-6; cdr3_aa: CASSRRTGSDEQYF; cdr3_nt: TGTGCCAGCAGCCGACGGACAGGAAGCGACGAGCAGTACTTC
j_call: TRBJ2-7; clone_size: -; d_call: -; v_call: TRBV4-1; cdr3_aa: CASSQSVSRIFEQYF; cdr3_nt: TGCGCCAGCAGCCAATCAGTCAGCCGAATCTTCGAGCAGTACTTC
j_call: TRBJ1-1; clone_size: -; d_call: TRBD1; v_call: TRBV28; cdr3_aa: CASSRGGMGTEAFF; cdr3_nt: TGTGCCAGCAGTAGAGGGGGCATGGGAACTGAAGCTTTCTTT
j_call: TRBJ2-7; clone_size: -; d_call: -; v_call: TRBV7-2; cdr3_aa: CASSLKLLPVYEQYF; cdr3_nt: TGTGCCAGCAGCTTAAAACTCCTCCCGGTCTACGAGCAGTACTTC
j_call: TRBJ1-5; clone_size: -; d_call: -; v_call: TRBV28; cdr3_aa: CASRKGVGNQPQHF; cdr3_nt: TGTGCCAGCAGGAAAGGGGTGGGAAATCAGCCCCAGCATTTT
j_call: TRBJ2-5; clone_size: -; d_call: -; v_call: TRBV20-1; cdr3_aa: CSASRAETQYF; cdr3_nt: TGCAGTGCTAGCAGGGCAGAGACCCAGTACTTC
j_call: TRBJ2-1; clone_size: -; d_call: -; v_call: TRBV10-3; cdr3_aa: CAISESGAGSYNEQFF; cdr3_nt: TGTGCCATCAGTGAGTCTGGGGCGGGCTCCTACAATGAGCAGTTCTTC
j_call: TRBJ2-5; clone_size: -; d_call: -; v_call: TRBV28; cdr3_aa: CASSLEGRAVETQYF; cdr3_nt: TGTGCCAGCAGCTTGGAGGGCCGGGCAGTGGAGACCCAGTACTTC
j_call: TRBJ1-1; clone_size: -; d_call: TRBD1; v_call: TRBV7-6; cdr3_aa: CASSLLGQGYVGTEAFF; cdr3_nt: TGTGCCAGCAGCCTACTCGGACAGGGTTATGTGGGGACTGAAGCTTTCTTT
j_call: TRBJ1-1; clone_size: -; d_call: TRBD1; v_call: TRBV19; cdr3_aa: CASSSQTGAWTEAFF; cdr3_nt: TGTGCCAGTAGTTCCCAAACAGGGGCTTGGACTGAAGCTTTCTTT
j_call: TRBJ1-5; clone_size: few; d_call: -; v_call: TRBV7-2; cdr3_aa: CASSLGLNSNQPQHF; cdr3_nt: TGTGCCAGCAGCTTAGGTCTTAATAGCAATCAGCCCCAGCATTTT
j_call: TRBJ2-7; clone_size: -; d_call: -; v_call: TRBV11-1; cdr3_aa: CASSLAGVRSYEQYF; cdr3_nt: TGTGCCAGCAGCTTAGCGGGAGTAAGATCCTACGAGCAGTACTTC
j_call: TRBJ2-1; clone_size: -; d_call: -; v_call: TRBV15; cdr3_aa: CATSIRGEQFF; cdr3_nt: TGTGCCACCAGCATTAGGGGAGAGCAGTTCTTC
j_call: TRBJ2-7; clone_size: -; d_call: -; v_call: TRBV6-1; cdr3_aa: CASKAIISSYEQYF; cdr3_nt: TGTGCCAGCAAGGCCATCATTAGCTCCTACGAGCAGTACTTC
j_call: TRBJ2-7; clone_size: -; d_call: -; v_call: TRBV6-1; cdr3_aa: CASSEARAGSHEQYF; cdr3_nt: TGTGCCAGCAGTGAAGCGCGGGCAGGGTCCCACGAGCAGTACTTC
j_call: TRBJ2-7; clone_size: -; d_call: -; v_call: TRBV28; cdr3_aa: CASSVQGYEQYF; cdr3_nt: TGTGCCAGCAGTGTGCAGGGCTACGAGCAGTACTTC
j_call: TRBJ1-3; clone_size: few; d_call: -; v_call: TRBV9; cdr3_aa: CASSAGILSGNTIYF; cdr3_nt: TGTGCCAGCAGCGCTGGGATCCTCTCTGGAAACACCATATATTTT
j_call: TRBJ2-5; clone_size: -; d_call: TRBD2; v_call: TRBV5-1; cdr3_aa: CASSPQGLAGKETQYF; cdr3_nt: TGCGCCAGCAGTCCCCAAGGCCTAGCGGGGAAAGAGACCCAGTACTTC
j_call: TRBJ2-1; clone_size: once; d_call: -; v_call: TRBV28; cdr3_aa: CASSFTLELVRNEQFF; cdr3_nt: TGTGCCAGCAGTTTTACCCTTGAACTAGTCCGCAATGAGCAGTTCTTC
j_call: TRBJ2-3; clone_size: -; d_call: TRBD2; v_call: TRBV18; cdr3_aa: CASSPKTSGSLTDTQYF; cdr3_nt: TGTGCCAGCTCACCGAAGACTAGCGGGAGTTTAACAGATACGCAGTATTTT
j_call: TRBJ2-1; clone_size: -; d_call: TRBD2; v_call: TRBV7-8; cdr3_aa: CASSSGGSGSGRYNEQFF; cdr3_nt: TGTGCCAGCAGCTCAGGGGGTAGCGGGAGCGGGAGGTACAATGAGCAGTTCTTC